This TCR beta chain derives from a study of blood T cell repertoires in COVID-19. At the level of the study: Acute and convalescent COVID-19 samples came from the United States, Italy and Spain. PBMCs, B-cell-depleted T cells, or T cells provided the cDNA or gDNA that made up the material.

CDR1 and CDR2 from the germline V gene are KGHDR and SFDVKD. CDR3 length equals 15 residues. V lost 2 bases and J 2 bases, leaving 12 bases between the germline ends. How the authors handled the data: Estimation of nucleated cell counts relied on the amplification of reference gene primers. Sequenced by immunoSEQ multiplex PCR; TCRdb stores in-frame clones only, minus some. V, J and clone size derive from that table, while D and trimming were established from the DNA sequence. This sample has around 67,000 clones, with approximately 82% found just once. The sequenced sample consisted of peripheral blood. The TCR was taken from a man over 45 with active COVID-19. The genes are TRBV24-1 and TRBJ2-7; weak D call: TRBD1 (6 bases). CDR3 nucleotides: TGTGCCACCAGTGATTCCGGGACATCACCCTACGAGCAGTACTTC. Protein sequence: CATSDSGTSPYEQYF.